This T cell receptor delta chain was observed in a study of gamma-delta chains in newborns, infants, children. Across the study: Microbial exposure reportedly drives polyclonal innate γδ T cell expansion after birth.

In its sample, this clone was seen a few times. A read error is possible here, since a much larger clone lies one base away. Other nucleotide sequences in the sample specify the same CDR3. V was cut by 3 bases and J by 0 bases, with 23 bases left in between. The germline gives CDR1 TSWWSYY, CDR2 QGS. The CDR3 covers 19 residues. TCRdb repeated clone calling on the reads with CATT. The sample lists thousands of delta-chain clones, roughly 1.6% seen once, with approximately 8% in the top ten. The clonotype was recovered from a child who was a newborn, infant or young child, either healthy, febrile or measles-vaccinated (not recorded which). The chain employs TRDV1 and TRDJ1, with D perhaps matching TRDD3 (10 bases). Sequencing input: blood. CDR3 protein: CALGEHLPTGGCYTDKLIF. Here the CDR3 DNA reads TGTGCTCTTGGGGAGCACCTTCCTACTGGGGGATGCTACACCGATAAACTCATCTTT.